Described below is a single T cell receptor (beta chain) sequence and its context. Germline V lookup: CDR1 LNHDA, CDR2 SQIVND (reference sequence). The CDR3 runs 12 residues. Trimming removed 9 bases at V and 8 bases at J, with 16 bases between. The sample belongs to a study of preoperative IRX-2 immunotherapy in early breast cancer. Treatment of the sample: preoperative locoregional IRX-2 cytokine immunotherapy. Clones were sequenced by immunoSEQ multiplex PCR, and TCRdb holds only the in-frame ones, with some missing. The data hold more than 20,000 clones, with around 79% observed a single time. Sequencing was performed on lymph node tissue, taken after IRX-2 immunotherapy. This rearrangement joins TRBV19 to TRBJ1-1, with D possibly being TRBD1 (5 bases). The source is a human donor with breast cancer. CDR3 residues: CASAGTPTEAFF. CDR3 in DNA: TGTGCCAGCGCCGGGACCCCCACCGAAGCTTTCTTT.